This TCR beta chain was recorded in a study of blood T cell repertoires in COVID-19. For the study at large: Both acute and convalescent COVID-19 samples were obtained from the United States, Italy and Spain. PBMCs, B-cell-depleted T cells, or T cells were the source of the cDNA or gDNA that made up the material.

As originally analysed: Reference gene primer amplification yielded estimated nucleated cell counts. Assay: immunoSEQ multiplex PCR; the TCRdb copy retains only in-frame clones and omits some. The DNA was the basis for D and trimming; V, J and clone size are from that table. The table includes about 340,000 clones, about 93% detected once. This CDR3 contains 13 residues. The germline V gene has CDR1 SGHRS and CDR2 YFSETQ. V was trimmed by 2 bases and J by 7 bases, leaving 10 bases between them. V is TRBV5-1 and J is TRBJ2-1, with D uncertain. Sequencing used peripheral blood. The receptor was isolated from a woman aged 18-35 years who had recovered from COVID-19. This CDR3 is CASSFLLSNEQFF. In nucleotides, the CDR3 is TGCGCCAGCAGCTTTCTATTAAGTAATGAGCAGTTCTTC. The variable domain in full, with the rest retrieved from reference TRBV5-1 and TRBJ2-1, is KAGVTQTPRYLIKTRGQQVTLSCSPISGHRSVSWYQQTPGQGLQFLFEYFSETQRNKGNFPGRFSGRQFSNSRSEMNVSTLELGDSALYLCASSFLLSNEQFFGPGTRLTVL.